Below, 29 T cell receptor beta chains from the same sample are listed, as sequenced in a study of blood T cell repertoires in COVID-19 (dated by TCRdb to 2018 to 2021). Library prep was done by the immunoSEQ multiplex PCR assay. Imported from immuneACCESS, the table was reduced by TCRdb to in-frame sequences with V and J called. These copies leave out some clones; in studies compared against another copy, an unresolved V gene accounts for under half, and the cause of the remainder is not known. The sample table contains under 300,000 clones; only one count was recorded for around 83% of them. The leading ten clones occupy about 2% of the sample. Sequences were obtained from peripheral blood. These TCRs come from a man younger than 40 who had recovered from COVID-19.

In this sample, this clone turned up once. The rearrangement uses TRBV9 and TRBJ2-5; perhaps TRBD2 as D (5 bases). This CDR3 is built from 16 residues. Trimming removed 0 bases at V and 5 bases at J, with 17 bases between. Looked up from germline, CDR1 is SGDLS and CDR2 is YYNGEE. CDR3 amino acids: CASSVGSRRSFETQYF. The CDR3 DNA follows: TGTGCCAGCAGCGTAGGTAGTAGGAGGTCTTTCGAGACCCAGTACTTC.

The chain has TRBV5-4 and TRBJ2-5; 15 bases are shared with TRBD2. In germline, CDR1 is SGHNT, CDR2 YYREEE (reference sequence). J was trimmed by 2 bases and V by 4 bases; bases with no gene match: 3. The CDR3 covers 16 residues. CDR3 coding DNA: TGTGCCAGCAGCCACGGACTAGCGGGGGGGCAAGAGACCCAGTACTTC. Translation: CASSHGLAGGQETQYF.

The rearrangement links TRBV21-1 to TRBJ2-7; the DNA was not compared with TRBD2, the D call given in the table. TRBV21-1 is a pseudogene. CDR3 length equals 15 residues. CDR3 residues: CASSKLLAGENEQYV. The CDR3 DNA is TGTGCCAGCAGCAAACTACTAGCGGGGGAAAACGAGCAGTACGTC.

This chain joins TRBV9 and TRBJ1-5, with a tentative D call TRBD1 (6 bases). V dropped 5 bases and J dropped 5 bases, with 17 bases sitting between them. CDR1 is SGDLS and CDR2 is YYNGEE in the germline V gene. This CDR3 contains 15 residues. The CDR3 region is CASSAYGGPHQPQHF. The CDR3 DNA reads as TGTGCCAGCAGTGCCTACGGGGGGCCCCATCAGCCCCAGCATTTT.

The chain recombines TRBV7-7 with TRBJ2-5; 8 bases agree with TRBD2. V shed 5 bases, J shed 7 bases, and the junction held 9 bases outside the gene matches. Germline loops: CDR1 SSHAT, CDR2 FNYEAQ (reference sequence). The CDR3 is 14 residues long. The CDR3: CASSVTGGPSTQYF. The CDR3, as DNA: TGTGCCAGCAGCGTAACGGGGGGGCCTTCGACCCAGTACTTC.

V is TRBV21-1 and J is TRBJ1-6; the table calls TRBD1, which could not be checked here. TRBV21-1 is a documented pseudogene. The CDR3 runs to 14 residues. The CDR3 loop is CASKGTGNNSPLHF. The CDR3 coding sequence is TGTGCCAGCAAAGGAACAGGTAATAATTCACCCCTCCACTTT.

This clone was detected ten times or more. This chain joins TRBV4-2 and TRBJ2-7; 10 nucleotides line up with TRBD2. This CDR3 contains 16 residues. Germline loops: CDR1 LGHNA, CDR2 YNFKEQ. Germline trimming cut 0 bases from V and 5 bases from J; bases unmatched to any gene: 7. In nucleotides, the CDR3 is TGTGCCAGCAGCCAAGACGGGACTAGCGCAGCCAACGAGCAGTACTTC. Encoded protein: CASSQDGTSAANEQYF.

The chain has TRBV5-6 and TRBJ2-6; TRBD1 agrees at 7 bases. CDR3 length equals 16 residues. The V and J ends lost 5 bases and 2 bases, in that order; junction bases with no gene match: 7. CDR1 is SGHDT, CDR2 YYEEEE, per germline. The CDR3 sequence: CASRLVGGTGANVLTF. DNA for the CDR3: TGTGCCAGCAGACTGGTAGGGGGCACTGGGGCCAACGTCCTGACTTTC.

A single count supports this clone. This sequence joins TRBV7-6 and TRBJ2-7; D perhaps matches TRBD1 (6 bases). CDR1 and CDR2 from the germline V gene are SGHVS and FNYEAQ. V shed 4 bases and J shed 5 bases, with 12 bases lying between them. This CDR3 is built from 13 residues. CDR3 residues: CASSSRTDNEQYF. The CDR3 region has the DNA TGTGCCAGCAGCTCCCGGACAGATAACGAGCAGTACTTC. Full variable domain (remainder filled in from reference TRBV7-6 and TRBJ2-7): GAGVSQSPRYKVTKRGQDVALRCDPISGHVSLYWYRQALGQGPEFLTYFNYEAQQDKSGLPNDRFSAERPEGSISTLTIQRTEQRDSAMYRCASSSRTDNEQYFGPGTRLTVT.

V and J are TRBV7-9 and TRBJ2-2; D is undetermined. Germline lookup yields CDR1 SEHNR and CDR2 FQNEAQ (reference sequence). The CDR3 has 16 amino acids. V lost 0 bases and J lost 0, with 8 bases in between. The CDR3 coding sequence is TGTGCCAGCAGCTTAGCGGCAGGCACGAACACCGGGGAGCTGTTTTTT. This gives the protein CASSLAAGTNTGELFF.

The V call is TRBV3-1 (or the pseudogene TRBV3-2), the J call TRBJ1-2; D gene ambiguous. V lost 5 bases, J lost 8 bases, and 15 bases lay in between. Germline CDR1 LGHDT, CDR2 YNNKEL (reference sequence). The CDR3 is 13 residues long. The DNA for the CDR3 is TGTGCCAGCAGCTCCGGAGCCCGTTGGGGCTACACCTTC. Translating gives CASSSGARWGYTF.

J is TRBJ2-2 and V is TRBV2; TRBD2 is a possible D gene (5 bases). The germline gives CDR1 SNHLY, CDR2 FYNNEI. Trimming took off 5 bases at V and 6 bases at J, with 10 bases between the two ends. The CDR3 totals 13 residues. CDR3 region: CASSSLVSGELFF. The CDR3 nucleotides read TGTGCCAGCAGTTCACTAGTTTCCGGGGAGCTGTTTTTT. Supplemented by reference TRBV2 and TRBJ2-2, the full variable domain reads EPEVTQTPSHQVTQMGQEVILRCVPISNHLYFYWYRQILGQKVEFLVSFYNNEISEKSEIFDDQFSVERPDGSNFTLKIRSTKLEDSAMYFCASSSLVSGELFFGEGSRLTVL.

V and J are TRBV5-4 and TRBJ2-1, with TRBD2 identical over 15 bases. CDR1 is SGHNT, CDR2 YYREEE, per germline (reference sequence). The CDR3 consists of 18 residues. Unmatched junction bases numbered 13, after V lost 3 bases and J lost 9 bases. CDR3 loop: CASSSGLAGGPSFGEQFF. As DNA, the CDR3 is TGTGCCAGCAGCTCAGGACTAGCGGGGGGGCCGTCTTTTGGTGAGCAGTTCTTC.

The V call is TRBV3-1 (or the pseudogene TRBV3-2), the J call TRBJ1-5, with TRBD1 as a possible D gene (5 bases). There are 14 residues in the CDR3. Germline CDR1 reads LGHDT; CDR2 reads YNNKEL (reference sequence). The V gene lost 4 bases and the J gene lost 5 bases, with 12 bases spanning the gap. The CDR3 bases are TGTGCCAGCAGCCCCGCGGGGGGTGATCAGCCCCAGCATTTT. It specifies CASSPAGGDQPQHF.

V gene TRBV15 combines with J gene TRBJ2-5; TRBD2 matches at 11 bases. V gave up 1 base and J gave up 5 bases; unmatched junction bases: 6. This CDR3 is 16 amino acids long. Germline V gene lookup returns CDR1 LNHNV and CDR2 YYDKDF (reference sequence). The CDR3 spells CATSRGALAGVETQYF. Written as DNA, the CDR3 is TGTGCCACCAGCAGAGGCGCACTAGCGGGGGTGGAGACCCAGTACTTC.

The chain combines TRBV12-2 with TRBJ2-1; the D segment call TRBD2 is taken from the table without a DNA check. TRBV12-2 is noted as a pseudogene. The CDR3 spans 17 residues. Written as DNA, the CDR3 is TGTGCAAGTCGCTTAGCGGCTAGCGGGGGGGACTACAATGAGCAGTTCTTC. This codes for CASRLAASGGDYNEQFF.

The V and J genes are TRBV6-5 and TRBJ1-2, with 9 bases lining up with TRBD1. V lost 7 bases and J lost 7; bases outside the gene matches: 13. The CDR3 contains 15 residues. Looked up from germline, CDR1 is MNHEY and CDR2 is SVGAGI. The CDR3 bases are TGTGCCAGCAAACGGCCCGGGACAGGGAGAGGTGGCTACACCTTC. Translation gives CASKRPGTGRGGYTF.

The V gene is TRBV6-6, the J gene TRBJ2-1, with 11 nucleotides matching TRBD2. J gave up 8 bases and V 4 bases, and 10 bases lay outside the gene matches. The CDR3 sequence is 16 residues long. Germline-derived CDR1 and CDR2 are MNHNY and SVGAGI (reference sequence). The CDR3 loop reads CASSSPTSGALDEQFF. In DNA, the CDR3 is TGTGCCAGCAGTTCTCCGACTAGCGGGGCCCTCGATGAGCAGTTCTTC.

The J gene is TRBJ2-5, the V gene TRBV19, with a weak D call TRBD2 (5 bases). CDR1 and CDR2 from the germline V gene are LNHDA and SQIVND (reference sequence). This CDR3 is 14 amino acids long. V was pared by 3 bases and J by 0 bases, with 8 bases between. The CDR3 spells CASSMLAHQETQYF. The CDR3 DNA follows: TGTGCCAGTAGTATGCTAGCCCACCAAGAGACCCAGTACTTC.

The chain carries TRBV7-9 and TRBJ1-4; no reliable D call. Germline-derived CDR1 and CDR2 are SEHNR and FQNEAQ (reference sequence). The CDR3 loop spans 13 amino acids. V was shortened by 8 bases and J by 6 bases, with 13 bases between the two germline ends. CDR3 sequence reads: CASGSAADEKLFF. The DNA for the CDR3 is TGTGCCAGCGGGTCGGCGGCGGATGAAAAACTGTTTTTT.

The table lists this clone with a count of one. This sequence joins TRBV12-3 or TRBV12-4 and TRBJ1-4, with D possibly matching TRBD1 (5 bases). V was trimmed by 4 bases and J by 6 bases, leaving 9 bases between them. The CDR3 is 13 amino acids. The CDR3 DNA reads TGTGCCAGCAGTTCTGGAGGGGATGAAAAACTGTTTTTT. Translated, it gives CASSSGGDEKLFF.

Here the CDR3 reads CASSSGGGTDTQYF. CDR3 DNA: TGCGCCAGCAGCTCCGGGGGGGGCACAGATACGCAGTATTTT. The chain joins TRBV10-1 to TRBJ2-3; TRBD2 matches at 8 bases. Germline loops: CDR1 WNHNN, CDR2 SYGVQD (reference sequence). CDR3 length equals 14 residues. V was clipped by 6 bases and J by 1 base; unmatched bases: 3.

This sequence joins TRBV7-2 and TRBJ2-5; D not resolved. The length of the CDR3 is 13 residues. The germline V gene has CDR1 SGHTA and CDR2 FQGNSA. V dropped 2 bases and J dropped 5 bases, with 9 bases sitting between them. The CDR3 region has the DNA TGTGCCAGCAGCTTAATCTTCTCGGAGACCCAGTACTTC. Amino acids: CASSLIFSETQYF.

The chain uses TRBV6-6 and TRBJ1-1; 8 bases are shared with TRBD1. CDR1 is MNHNY, CDR2 SVGAGI, per germline (reference sequence). The trim removed 7 bases at V and 5 bases at J, leaving 9 bases unmatched. The CDR3 loop spans 14 amino acids. The CDR3 loop is CASKKTGTGTEAFF. CDR3 coding DNA: TGTGCCAGCAAAAAAACAGGGACAGGAACTGAAGCTTTCTTT.

The J gene is TRBJ1-2, the V gene TRBV2, with 7 bases fitting TRBD1. V gave up 8 bases and J gave up 7 bases; unmatched junction bases: 34. CDR1 and CDR2 from the germline V gene are SNHLY and FYNNEI. This CDR3 comprises 21 residues. CDR3 DNA sequence: TGTGCCAGCCCCCCAGGGGGTTTTGCCCTCCTGTATATTGCCCCTGTACGTGGCTACACCTTC. Its translation: CASPPGGFALLYIAPVRGYTF.

This clone appeared once. The chain uses TRBV1 and TRBJ1-5; the DNA was not used to check the table's D call, TRBD1. TRBV1 corresponds to a pseudogene. The CDR3 runs to 18 residues. The CDR3 spells CTSSLVRWSRGSNQPQHF. DNA for the CDR3: TGCACCAGCAGCCTCGTTCGTTGGTCTAGGGGAAGCAATCAGCCCCAGCATTTT.

The chain has TRBV5-4 and TRBJ2-1, with D possibly being TRBD1 (6 bases). Germline assignment: CDR1 SGHNT and CDR2 YYREEE (reference sequence). The V end lost 1 base, the J end lost 10 bases, and 12 bases lay between the germline ends. This CDR3 has 13 amino acids. CDR3 amino acids: CASSLLGAREQFF. For the CDR3, the DNA is TGTGCCAGCAGCTTGTTGGGGGCGCGAGAGCAGTTCTTC.

The chain employs TRBV6-4 and TRBJ2-3, with a weak D call TRBD2 (6 bases). Germline CDR1 reads MRHNA; CDR2 reads SNTAGT. This CDR3 is built from 15 residues. The V and J ends lost 5 bases and 4 bases respectively, with 16 bases between them. Written as DNA, the CDR3 is TGTGCCAGCAGTCCGGGGGAAGGCACTCCAGATACGCAGTATTTT. The encoded protein is CASSPGEGTPDTQYF.

The rearrangement links TRBV5-1 to TRBJ2-7, with TRBD1 identical over 8 bases. The CDR3 contains 15 residues. The V and J ends lost 5 bases and 2 bases, in that order; junction bases with no gene match: 9. Germline lookup yields CDR1 SGHRS and CDR2 YFSETQ. The CDR3 bases are TGCGCCAGCAGTCCTGAGACAGGGGCCACCTACGAGCAGTACTTC. Translated, it gives CASSPETGATYEQYF.